The present T cell receptor (beta chain) was sequenced within a study of shared clonotypes between healthy human individuals. For the study at large: Three plates each covered CD4 naive and memory; CD8 naive two, CD8 memory one. Findings and caveats of the study: Rarefaction showed that sequencing of sorted subsets was incomplete (despite large depth).

Those who donated, Caucasian adults without exception, all lived in Nashville, Tennessee. Regarding this clone: Its antigen remains unidentified.

The length of the CDR3 is 15 residues. The germline gives CDR1 SGHRS, CDR2 YFSETQ. J gave up 6 bases and V 3 bases, and 10 bases lay outside the gene matches. TCRdb's copy holds only in-frame clones and misses some; the assay was immunoSEQ multiplex PCR. The sample lists roughly 1,100,000 clones; about 80% were seen once. This chain joins TRBV5-1 and TRBJ2-7; 9 bases map to TRBD1. The clonotype comes from a man younger than 35 in good health. The specimen was memory CD4+ T cells sorted from blood. Subset described: CD45RA-negative fraction. CDR3 region: CASSSQGASRGEQYF. The CDR3 DNA reads TGCGCCAGCAGCTCACAGGGGGCGTCTCGAGGCGAGCAGTACTTC.